These 3 T cell receptor beta chains came from one sample sequenced in a study of OX40 agonist ivuxolimab in advanced cancers. Some clones are missing from TCRdb's copy, which holds only in-frame ones; the method was immunoSEQ multiplex PCR. The sample lists some 43,000 clones, around nine tenths occurring once. The source material was CD4+ or CD8+ T cells sorted from blood, sampled in a trial of the OX40 agonist ivuxolimab. The source of these receptors is an adult with an advanced solid tumor such as melanoma, head and neck, liver or kidney cancer.

The chain links TRBV27 to TRBJ1-4, with a weak D call TRBD1 (5 bases). Germline CDR1 and CDR2: MNHEY and SMNVEV (reference sequence). This CDR3 spans 13 amino acids. Trimming shortened V by 2 bases and J by 14 bases, and 15 bases separated the two germline ends. The DNA for the CDR3 is TGTGCCAGCAGTTTAGCCCAGGGAACACTTCTGTTTTTT. Amino acids: CASSLAQGTLLFF.

V and J are TRBV30 and TRBJ2-5, with D hard to call. Germline CDR1 and CDR2: GTSNPN and SVGIG (reference sequence). Trimming left V 6 bases short and J 5 bases short, with 13 bases between. There are 12 residues in the CDR3. CDR3 loop: CACLAYGETQYF. The CDR3 region has the DNA TGTGCCTGCCTTGCATACGGGGAGACCCAGTACTTC.

The chain employs TRBV4-2 and TRBJ2-1; a weak D match, TRBD1 (6 bases). The V end was cut by 0 bases, the J end by 4 bases, with 13 bases between. Germline V CDR1 and CDR2: LGHNA, YNFKEQ. The CDR3 is 16 residues long. The CDR3 sequence is CASSQETGTAYNEQFF. The CDR3 DNA follows: TGTGCCAGCAGCCAAGAAACAGGGACCGCGTACAATGAGCAGTTCTTC.